This is a list of T cell receptor beta chains from one sample in a study of blood T cell repertoires in COVID-19. The table came from immunoSEQ multiplex PCR; TCRdb's copy has only in-frame clones and leaves some out. Altogether 150,000 to 200,000 clones are present, approximately 90% being singletons, with the ten largest covering 4.4%. What was sequenced was peripheral blood. The receptors shown here come from a human donor in a cohort sampled during active COVID-19. CDR3s include the opening cysteine and the closing phenylalanine or tryptophan. D genes are given only for firm matches. Clone size is given for some rows only: seen once, a few or many times, or a class if the clone is expanded.

abundance: few
d_gene: TRBD1
v_gene: TRBV18
j_gene: TRBJ1-4
CDR3aa: CASSQRGQANEKLFF
CDR3nt: TGTGCCAGCTCTCAAAGGGGGCAAGCTAATGAAAAACTGTTTTTT

abundance: few
d_gene: -
v_gene: TRBV11-3
j_gene: TRBJ2-1
CDR3aa: CASSLDRGEQFF
CDR3nt: TGTGCCAGCAGCTTAGATCGAGGTGAGCAGTTCTTC

abundance: -
d_gene: -
v_gene: TRBV2
j_gene: TRBJ2-2
CDR3aa: CASSDRGFAGELFF
CDR3nt: TGTGCCAGCAGCGACCGCGGCTTCGCCGGGGAGCTGTTTTTT

abundance: -
d_gene: TRBD1
v_gene: TRBV2
j_gene: TRBJ1-6
CDR3aa: CASSAGGTGTGQSPLHF
CDR3nt: TGTGCCAGCAGTGCAGGGGGAACCGGGACAGGGCAATCACCCCTCCACTTT

abundance: -
d_gene: TRBD1
v_gene: TRBV6-5
j_gene: TRBJ2-2
CDR3aa: CASRIQGASTGELFF
CDR3nt: TGTGCCAGCAGGATCCAGGGGGCTTCGACCGGGGAGCTGTTTTTT

abundance: once
d_gene: TRBD1
v_gene: TRBV5-1
j_gene: TRBJ1-5
CDR3aa: CASSLAGQYNQPQHF
CDR3nt: TGCGCCAGCAGCTTGGCGGGACAGTACAATCAGCCCCAGCATTTT

abundance: -
d_gene: -
v_gene: TRBV10-3
j_gene: TRBJ2-2
CDR3aa: CAISESSPGAGELFF
CDR3nt: TGTGCCATCAGTGAGTCTTCACCCGGGGCCGGGGAGCTGTTTTTT

abundance: -
d_gene: TRBD1
v_gene: TRBV10-2
j_gene: TRBJ1-1
CDR3aa: CASIVGTGMNTEAFF
CDR3nt: TGCGCCAGCATAGTGGGGACAGGAATGAACACTGAAGCTTTCTTT

abundance: -
d_gene: -
v_gene: TRBV18
j_gene: TRBJ2-7
CDR3aa: CASSELNYEQYF
CDR3nt: TGTGCCAGCTCAGAACTAAACTACGAGCAGTACTTC

abundance: -
d_gene: -
v_gene: TRBV5-6
j_gene: TRBJ1-5
CDR3aa: CASSSTDNSNQPQHF
CDR3nt: TGTGCCAGCAGTTCGACAGACAATAGCAATCAGCCCCAGCATTTT

abundance: -
d_gene: -
v_gene: TRBV18
j_gene: TRBJ1-2
CDR3aa: CASSPEQNYGYTF
CDR3nt: TGTGCCAGCTCACCCGAACAGAACTATGGCTACACCTTC

abundance: -
d_gene: TRBD1
v_gene: TRBV4-3
j_gene: TRBJ1-2
CDR3aa: CASSQEADRVEGYTF
CDR3nt: TGCGCCAGCAGCCAAGAAGCTGACAGGGTGGAGGGCTACACCTTC

abundance: -
d_gene: TRBD1
v_gene: TRBV2
j_gene: TRBJ1-1
CDR3aa: CASSAGGTEAFF
CDR3nt: TGTGCCAGCAGTGCAGGGGGCACTGAAGCTTTCTTT

abundance: -
d_gene: TRBD1
v_gene: TRBV5-1
j_gene: TRBJ2-5
CDR3aa: CASSFDRVQETQYF
CDR3nt: TGCGCCAGCAGCTTTGACAGGGTCCAAGAGACCCAGTACTTC

abundance: -
d_gene: -
v_gene: TRBV19
j_gene: TRBJ1-3
CDR3aa: CASGQLGNTIYF
CDR3nt: TGTGCCAGCGGACAGCTGGGAAACACCATATATTTT

abundance: -
d_gene: TRBD1
v_gene: TRBV28
j_gene: TRBJ2-5
CDR3aa: CASITGGTGGETQYF
CDR3nt: TGTGCCAGCATCACAGGAGGGACAGGGGGAGAGACCCAGTACTTC

abundance: -
d_gene: -
v_gene: TRBV11-2
j_gene: TRBJ2-1
CDR3aa: CASIDVQGSNYNEQFF
CDR3nt: TGTGCCAGCATCGATGTCCAGGGATCGAACTACAATGAGCAGTTCTTC

abundance: few
d_gene: TRBD1
v_gene: TRBV27
j_gene: TRBJ2-1
CDR3aa: CASSTGTGPYNEQFF
CDR3nt: TGTGCCAGCAGTACCGGGACAGGGCCATACAATGAGCAGTTCTTC